The 20 T cell receptor beta chains below all came from one sample that was sequenced in a study of CD8 T cells in Susac syndrome. The RNA input was about 0.45 to 1 ug, and it was reverse transcribed with random hexamers. TCRdb called the immunoSEQ multiplex PCR reads again in MiXCR, with one record for every CDR3 protein. Of about 57,000 distinct CDR3 sequences in the sample, 93% are singletons; the top ten hold about 0.51%. Material: CD8+ T cells from PBMCs. The receptor set was obtained from a human donor with multiple sclerosis.

This clonotype was picked up one time. The chain couples TRBV20-1 to TRBJ1-5; a possible D gene is TRBD1 (6 bases). Germline-derived CDR1 and CDR2 are DFQATT and SNEGSKA (reference sequence). Trimming removed 2 bases at V and 2 bases at J, with 16 bases between. This CDR3 region has 16 residues. The CDR3 protein is CSARPLNAGGNQPQHF. Written as DNA, the CDR3 is TGCAGTGCTAGACCTTTGAACGCAGGGGGCAATCAGCCCCAGCATTTT.

The J gene is TRBJ2-3, the V gene TRBV27; TRBD1 might be the D (5 bases). This CDR3 region has 12 residues. Trimming cost V 5 bases and J 9 bases, with 12 bases left between them. The germline gives CDR1 MNHEY, CDR2 SMNVEV (reference sequence). This chain's CDR3 is CASSPSRGTQYF. Here the CDR3 DNA reads TGTGCCAGCAGTCCCTCAAGGGGAACGCAGTATTTT.

This chain uses TRBV28 with TRBJ1-1, with D maybe TRBD1 (5 bases). The germline CDR1 and CDR2 sequences are MDHEN and SYDVKM. Trimming took off 8 bases at V and 3 bases at J, with 13 bases between the two ends. The CDR3 length is 13 residues. In DNA, the CDR3 is TGTGCCAGCGAAGGGGCGGGAGACACTGAAGCTTTCTTT. Translating gives CASEGAGDTEAFF. The full variable domain, in which reference TRBV28 and TRBJ1-1 provide the parts outside the CDR3, is DVKVTQSSRYLVKRTGEKVFLECVQDMDHENMFWYRQDPGLGLRLIYFSYDVKMKEKGDIPEGYSVSREKKERFSLILESASTNQTSMYLCASEGAGDTEAFFGQGTRLTVV.

This clonotype has a handful of counts. The V gene is TRBV2, the J gene TRBJ2-7; 8 positions match TRBD1. Germline CDR1 reads SNHLY; CDR2 reads FYNNEI. The V and J ends lost 7 bases and 3 bases, in that order; junction bases with no gene match: 8. The CDR3 runs to 14 residues. CDR3: CASTGGQAGYEQYF. CDR3 DNA: TGTGCCAGCACAGGGGGCCAGGCGGGCTACGAGCAGTACTTC. Using reference TRBV2 and TRBJ2-7 for the parts outside the CDR3, the full variable domain is EPEVTQTPSHQVTQMGQEVILRCVPISNHLYFYWYRQILGQKVEFLVSFYNNEISEKSEIFDDQFSVERPDGSNFTLKIRSTKLEDSAMYFCASTGGQAGYEQYFGPGTRLTVT.

The V call is TRBV7-2, the J call TRBJ1-5; D is perhaps TRBD1 (6 bases). CDR3 length: 15 residues. CDR1 SGHTA and CDR2 FQGNSA come from the germline V gene. The V end was cut by 2 bases, the J end by 7 bases, with 15 bases between. CDR3 in amino acids: CASSLNLGGGQPQHF. For the CDR3, the DNA is TGTGCCAGCAGCTTAAACTTGGGGGGCGGGCAGCCCCAGCATTTT.

The J gene is TRBJ2-2, the V gene TRBV5-6, with no clear D. Trimming pared 0 bases from V and 0 bases from J, leaving 9 bases between. The CDR3 spans 16 residues. CDR1 SGHDT and CDR2 YYEEEE come from the germline V gene. As DNA, the CDR3 is TGTGCCAGCAGCTTGGCCATAGTTACGAACACCGGGGAGCTGTTTTTT. The encoded protein is CASSLAIVTNTGELFF.

This clonotype has just a few counts. The chain has TRBV15 and TRBJ2-1; unclear D gene. The V gene lost 0 bases and the J gene lost 7 bases, with 7 bases spanning the gap. The CDR3 consists of 13 residues. Per the germline V gene, CDR1 is LNHNV and CDR2 is YYDKDF (reference sequence). The chain's CDR3 is CATSRDGLNEQFF. DNA of the CDR3: TGTGCCACCAGCAGAGATGGGTTAAATGAGCAGTTCTTC.

The CDR3 DNA follows: TGTGCCAGCAGCTTATGGTCCAGGGGGCATGGAGAGACCCAGTACTTC. This translates into CASSLWSRGHGETQYF. The chain joins TRBV11-2 to TRBJ2-5; 8 positions match TRBD1. The CDR3 runs 16 residues. The ends lost 2 bases at V and 4 bases at J; junction bases unmatched: 9. In germline, CDR1 is SGHAT, CDR2 FQNNGV.

The chain couples TRBV7-8 to TRBJ2-3; D may be TRBD2 (6 bases). CDR1 and CDR2 from the germline V gene are SGHVS and FQNEAQ. This CDR3 comprises 13 residues. The V end was cut by 5 bases, the J end by 5 bases, with 11 bases between. Here the CDR3 reads CASSLTGGDTQYF. The CDR3, as DNA: TGTGCCAGCAGCCTTACCGGGGGAGATACGCAGTATTTT.

The sample holds one count of this clonotype. The CDR3 bases are TGTGCCAGCATCGGGACCGCCATCGGAGAGCAGTACTTC. Encoded protein: CASIGTAIGEQYF. The chain combines TRBV6-1 with TRBJ2-7; either TRBD1 or TRBD2 may fit D (5 bases each). CDR3 length: 13 residues. The ends were cut back, 7 bases at V and 7 bases at J, with 17 bases in the middle. CDR1 and CDR2 (germline): MNHNS, SASEGT.

This rearrangement joins TRBV20-1 to TRBJ1-1, with D possibly TRBD1 on 5 matching bases. Trimming shortened V by 3 bases and J by 1 base, and 12 bases separated the two germline ends. CDR3 length: 14 residues. Per germline, CDR1 DFQATT and CDR2 SNEGSKA (reference sequence). The CDR3 spells CSASVEDRNTEAFF. Here the CDR3 DNA reads TGCAGTGCTAGTGTCGAAGACAGGAACACTGAAGCTTTCTTT.

The chain recombines TRBV10-1 with TRBJ2-4, with D perhaps TRBD1 (6 bases). The CDR3 contains 16 residues. Germline V gene data show CDR1 as WNHNN and CDR2 as SYGVQD (reference sequence). V lost 0 bases to trimming and J lost 4 bases, with 13 bases between them. Written as DNA, the CDR3 is TGCGCCAGCAGTGAGTCGCCTTGGACAGAGAAAAACATTCAGTACTTC. It is translated as CASSESPWTEKNIQYF.

The chain is built from TRBV4-1 and TRBJ2-7, with D possibly matching TRBD1 (6 bases). Between the trimmed V and J ends, which lost 3 bases and 5 bases, there was a span of 11 bases. Germline-derived CDR1 and CDR2 are MGHRA and YSYEKL. The CDR3 runs to 13 residues. The DNA of the CDR3 is TGCGCCAGCAGCCATGTACAGGGAAACGAGCAGTACTTC. Encoded protein: CASSHVQGNEQYF.

In its sample, this clonotype was seen once. The chain combines TRBV7-9 with TRBJ1-1; D perhaps matches TRBD1 (6 bases). V lost 5 bases and J 7 bases, leaving 14 bases between the germline ends. Germline V gene lookup returns CDR1 SEHNR and CDR2 FQNEAQ (reference sequence). The CDR3 is 13 residues long. The CDR3 DNA reads as TGTGCCAGCAGCATGCCTCTGGACAGTGAAGCTTTCTTT. It is translated as CASSMPLDSEAFF.

There are a few counts of this clonotype. This chain joins TRBV14 and TRBJ1-4, with unresolved D. This CDR3 region has 13 residues. The V end lost 1 base, the J end lost 12 bases, and 12 bases lay between the germline ends. Germline CDR1 SGHDN, CDR2 FVKESK. As DNA, the CDR3 is TGTGCCAGCAGCCAAGTCTGGTTCCAAGAACTGTTTTTT. Protein: CASSQVWFQELFF.

This rearrangement joins TRBV19 to TRBJ2-1; D perhaps matches TRBD2 (5 bases). Germline assignment: CDR1 LNHDA and CDR2 SQIVND (reference sequence). Deletions cut 7 bases from V and 0 bases from J, with 10 bases between. This CDR3 comprises 14 residues. CDR3 in amino acids: CASTDYSSYNEQFF. CDR3 nucleotides: TGTGCCAGTACAGACTATTCCTCCTACAATGAGCAGTTCTTC.

CDR3: CASSLTPDISNQPQHF. The CDR3 nucleotides are TGTGCCAGCAGCTTAACGCCCGATATTAGCAATCAGCCCCAGCATTTT. The gene calls are TRBV7-6 and TRBJ1-5; D is unclear. Trimming stripped 2 bases from V and 0 bases from J, with 11 bases between. The germline CDR1 and CDR2 sequences are SGHVS and FNYEAQ. This CDR3 spans 16 amino acids.

V and J are TRBV28 and TRBJ1-2; unclear D gene. The germline V gene has CDR1 MDHEN and CDR2 SYDVKM. The V and J ends lost 5 bases and 5 bases respectively, with 18 bases between them. The CDR3 is 15 amino acids. The CDR3 sequence is CASSHLDPMEYGYTF. The CDR3 nucleotides read TGTGCCAGCAGTCACCTGGACCCCATGGAATATGGCTACACCTTC.

The V gene is TRBV30, the J gene TRBJ2-7; 10 nucleotides line up with TRBD1. V gave up 1 base and J gave up 6 bases; unmatched junction bases: 9. This CDR3 has 15 residues. Germline V CDR1 and CDR2: GTSNPN, SVGIG (reference sequence). The CDR3 nucleotides read TGTGCCTGGAGTGCGACAGGGGGCCTGCTCGCCGAGCAGTACTTC. Translating it yields CAWSATGGLLAEQYF.

The V and J genes are TRBV19 and TRBJ1-2, with D possibly matching TRBD1 (5 bases). This CDR3 region has 14 residues. Trimming cost V 1 base and J 3 bases, with 9 bases left between them. Per germline, CDR1 LNHDA and CDR2 SQIVND (reference sequence). CDR3 coding DNA: TGTGCCAGTAGTATAGTGCAGGGATACTATGGCTACACCTTC. This sequence encodes CASSIVQGYYGYTF.